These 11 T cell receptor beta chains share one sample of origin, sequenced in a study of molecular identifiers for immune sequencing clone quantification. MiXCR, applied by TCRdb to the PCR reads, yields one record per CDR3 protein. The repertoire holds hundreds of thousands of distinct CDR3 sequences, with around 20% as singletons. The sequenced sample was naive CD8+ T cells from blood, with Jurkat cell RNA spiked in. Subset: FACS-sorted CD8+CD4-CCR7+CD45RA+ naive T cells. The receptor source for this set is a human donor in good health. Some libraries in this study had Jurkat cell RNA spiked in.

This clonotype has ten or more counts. The CDR3 DNA reads TGTGCCAGTAGTCTAGCATGGGACGGAGACTACGAGCAGTACTTC. This translates into CASSLAWDGDYEQYF. V is TRBV19 and J is TRBJ2-7; perhaps D is TRBD1 or TRBD2 (5 bases each). The V end lost 5 bases, the J end lost 3 bases, and 17 bases lay between the germline ends. CDR1 and CDR2 (germline): LNHDA, SQIVND (reference sequence). The CDR3 is made up of 15 amino acids.

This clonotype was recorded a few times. CDR3 protein: CASSDGQGSDSPLHF. CDR3 DNA: TGTGCCAGCAGCGACGGACAGGGAAGTGACTCACCCCTCCACTTT. V gene TRBV7-6 combines with J gene TRBJ1-6; 8 nucleotides agree with TRBD1. The germline CDR1 and CDR2 sequences are SGHVS and FNYEAQ. The J segment lost 10 bases and the V segment lost 5 bases, leaving 10 bases of the junction unmatched. The CDR3 length is 15 residues.

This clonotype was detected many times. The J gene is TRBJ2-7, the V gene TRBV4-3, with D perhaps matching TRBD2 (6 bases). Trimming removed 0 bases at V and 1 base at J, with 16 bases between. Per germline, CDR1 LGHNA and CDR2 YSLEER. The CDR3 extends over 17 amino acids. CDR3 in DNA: TGCGCCAGCAGCCAAGACGTAGGAGGGGCGGGTTCCTACGAGCAGTACTTC. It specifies CASSQDVGGAGSYEQYF.

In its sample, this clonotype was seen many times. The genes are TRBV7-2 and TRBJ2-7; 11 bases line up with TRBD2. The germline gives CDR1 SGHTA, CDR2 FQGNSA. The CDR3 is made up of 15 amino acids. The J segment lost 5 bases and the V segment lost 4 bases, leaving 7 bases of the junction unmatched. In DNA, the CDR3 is TGTGCCAGCAGCTCTATAGCGGGAGGGCCTGACGAGCAGTACTTC. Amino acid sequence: CASSSIAGGPDEQYF.

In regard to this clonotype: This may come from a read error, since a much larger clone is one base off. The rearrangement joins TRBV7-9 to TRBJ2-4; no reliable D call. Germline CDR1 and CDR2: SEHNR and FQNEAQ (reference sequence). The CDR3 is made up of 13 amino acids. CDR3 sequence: CASSPIFIDIRYF. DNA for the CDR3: TGTGCCAGCAGCCCCATTTTTATAGACATTCGGTACTTC.

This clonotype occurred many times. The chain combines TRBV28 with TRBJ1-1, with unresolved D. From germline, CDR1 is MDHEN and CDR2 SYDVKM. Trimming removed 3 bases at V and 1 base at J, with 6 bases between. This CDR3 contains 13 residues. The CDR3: CASSLIGNTEAFF. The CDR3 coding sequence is TGTGCCAGCAGTTTGATCGGGAACACTGAAGCTTTCTTT.

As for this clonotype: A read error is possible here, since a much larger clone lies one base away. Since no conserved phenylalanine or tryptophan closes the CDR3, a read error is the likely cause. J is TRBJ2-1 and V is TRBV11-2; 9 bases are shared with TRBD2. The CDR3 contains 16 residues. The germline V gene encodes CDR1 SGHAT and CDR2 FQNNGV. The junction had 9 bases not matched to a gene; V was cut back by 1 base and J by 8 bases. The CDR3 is CASSLVWAGGLDEQFY. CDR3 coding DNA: TGTGCCAGCAGCTTAGTATGGGCGGGGGGGCTGGATGAGCAGTTCTAC.

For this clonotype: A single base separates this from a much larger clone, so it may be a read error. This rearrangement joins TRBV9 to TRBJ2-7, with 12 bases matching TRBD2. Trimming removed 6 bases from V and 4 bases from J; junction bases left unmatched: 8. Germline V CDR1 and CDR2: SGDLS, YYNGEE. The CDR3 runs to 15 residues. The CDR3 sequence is CASNLLAGGGYEQYF. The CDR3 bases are TGTGCCAGCAACTTACTAGCGGGAGGAGGTTACGAGCAGTACTTC.

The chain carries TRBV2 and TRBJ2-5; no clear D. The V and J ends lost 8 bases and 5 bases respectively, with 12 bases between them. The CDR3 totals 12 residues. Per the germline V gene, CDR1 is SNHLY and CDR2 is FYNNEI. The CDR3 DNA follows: TGTGCCAGCGACGAGGAGAATGAGACCCAGTACTTC. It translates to CASDEENETQYF.

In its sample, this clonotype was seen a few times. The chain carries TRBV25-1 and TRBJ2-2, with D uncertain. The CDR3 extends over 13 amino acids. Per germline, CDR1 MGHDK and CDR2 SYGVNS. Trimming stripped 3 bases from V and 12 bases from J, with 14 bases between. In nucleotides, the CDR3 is TGTGCCAGCAGTGAGTTAATAGTCCGGAAGCTGTTTTTT. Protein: CASSELIVRKLFF.

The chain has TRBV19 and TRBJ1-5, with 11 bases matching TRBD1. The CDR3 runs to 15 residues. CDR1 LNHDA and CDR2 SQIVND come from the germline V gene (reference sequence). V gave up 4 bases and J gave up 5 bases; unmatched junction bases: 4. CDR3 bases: TGTGCCAGTAGTAGGACAGGGGGCACCTATCAGCCCCAGCATTTT. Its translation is CASSRTGGTYQPQHF.